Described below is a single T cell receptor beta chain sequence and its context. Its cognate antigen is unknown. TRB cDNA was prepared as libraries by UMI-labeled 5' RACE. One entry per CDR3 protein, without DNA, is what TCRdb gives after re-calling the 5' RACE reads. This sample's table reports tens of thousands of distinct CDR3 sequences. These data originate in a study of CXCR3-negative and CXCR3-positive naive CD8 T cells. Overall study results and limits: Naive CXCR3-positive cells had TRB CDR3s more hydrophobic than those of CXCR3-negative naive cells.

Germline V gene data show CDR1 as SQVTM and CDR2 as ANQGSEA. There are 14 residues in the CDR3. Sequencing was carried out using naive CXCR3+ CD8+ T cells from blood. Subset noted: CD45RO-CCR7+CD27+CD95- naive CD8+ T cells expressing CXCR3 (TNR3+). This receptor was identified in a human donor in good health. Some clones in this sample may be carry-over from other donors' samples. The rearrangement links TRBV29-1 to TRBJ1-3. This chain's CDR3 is CSAEDSGFLNTIYF.